This entry is about one T cell receptor beta chain. These data belong to a study of blood T cell repertoires in COVID-19. Study-wide background: The samples span acute and convalescent COVID-19 from the United States, Italy and Spain. PBMCs, B-cell-depleted T cells, or T cells provided the cDNA or gDNA that made up the material.

Original processing methods: Amplification of reference gene primers was used by the study to estimate nucleated cell counts. Libraries were prepared by immunoSEQ multiplex PCR; TCRdb keeps only in-frame clonotypes and omits some of them. V, J and clone size are those of that table, while D and trimming were read from the DNA. The sample shows some 100,000 clones, over 65% of them seen only once. The source material was peripheral blood. The TCR comes from a man between 65 and 85 years old with acute or convalescent COVID-19.

The CDR3 sequence: CASSVAAGDTYNEQFF. The CDR3 DNA follows: TGTGCCAGCAGCGTAGCAGCGGGAGATACCTACAATGAGCAGTTCTTC. The chain is built from TRBV9 and TRBJ2-1; the match to TRBD2 covers 8 bases. This CDR3 is built from 16 residues. The V gene's germline CDR1 is SGDLS and CDR2 YYNGEE. The V and J ends lost 0 bases and 2 bases, in that order; junction bases with no gene match: 4.